These 17 T cell receptor beta chains were all obtained from the same sample, sequenced in a study of blood T cell repertoires in COVID-19. Produced via immunoSEQ multiplex PCR; TCRdb's table is partial and in-frame only. The data hold 230,000 or so clones, with approximately 82% observed a single time. Material for sequencing was peripheral blood. The receptors come from a middle-aged woman who had recovered from COVID-19.

A single count supports this clone. The chain employs TRBV30 and TRBJ2-1; a weak D match, TRBD1 (6 bases). CDR1 and CDR2 from the germline V gene are GTSNPN and SVGIG (reference sequence). CDR3 length: 14 residues. Trimming took off 4 bases at V and 4 bases at J, with 14 bases between the two ends. The CDR3 spells CAWTRTATYNEQFF. Here the CDR3 DNA reads TGTGCCTGGACCCGGACAGCTACGTACAATGAGCAGTTCTTC.

The genes are TRBV2 and TRBJ2-2, with 9 bases lining up with TRBD2. The CDR3 spans 16 residues. Germline CDR1 and CDR2: SNHLY and FYNNEI. V gave up 3 bases and J gave up 1 base; unmatched junction bases: 3. The CDR3 reads CASSEAAGGNTGELFF. As DNA, the CDR3 is TGTGCCAGCAGTGAGGCAGCGGGGGGGAACACCGGGGAGCTGTTTTTT.

The chain links TRBV6-2 or TRBV6-3 to TRBJ2-5; D not certain. V lost 1 base and J lost 4, with 7 bases in between. CDR1 is MNHEY, CDR2 SVGEGT, per germline. This CDR3 region has 13 residues. In DNA, the CDR3 is TGTGCCAGCAGTTACTTCGTCGGAGAGACCCAGTACTTC. Protein: CASSYFVGETQYF.

The chain has TRBV7-2 and TRBJ2-1, with 11 bases identical to TRBD1. Germline V gene sequence: CDR1 SGHTA, CDR2 FQGNSA. The CDR3 is 15 amino acids. V lost 4 bases and J lost 5; bases outside the gene matches: 4. The CDR3 sequence: CASSSPGQGDNEQFF. CDR3 coding DNA: TGTGCCAGCAGCTCCCCGGGACAGGGGGACAATGAGCAGTTCTTC.

This clone has a single count. The chain is built from TRBV29-1 and TRBJ2-2, with D perhaps TRBD1 (5 bases). V lost 3 bases, J lost 7 bases, and 9 bases lay in between. CDR1 is SQVTM and CDR2 is ANQGSEA in the germline V gene. This CDR3 comprises 12 residues. This CDR3 is CSVDQGGGELFF. CDR3 DNA: TGCAGCGTTGATCAGGGTGGCGGGGAGCTGTTTTTT.

V usage is TRBV23-1 and J usage is TRBJ2-7, with TRBD2 matching over 7 bases. TRBV23-1 is classed as an ORF, of uncertain function. J was trimmed by 3 bases and V by 4 bases; bases with no gene match: 9. The CDR3 has 15 residues. As DNA, the CDR3 is TGCGCCAGCAGTCGGGGGGGGAAGGGTTTCTACGAGCAGTACTTC. It encodes CASSRGGKGFYEQYF.

This chain connects TRBV7-2 to TRBJ2-1, with 9 bases identical to TRBD2. V lost 1 base, J lost 4 bases, and 5 bases stayed unmatched. The CDR3 has 16 amino acids. Germline loops: CDR1 SGHTA, CDR2 FQGNSA. CDR3 residues: CASSLETSGSYNEQFF. The CDR3 DNA is TGTGCCAGCAGCTTAGAGACTAGCGGATCGTACAATGAGCAGTTCTTC.

This chain links TRBV5-1 with TRBJ2-3; D gene uncertain. Trimming removed 5 bases from V and 6 bases from J, with 16 bases in between. There are 14 residues in the CDR3. CDR1 and CDR2 (germline): SGHRS, YFSETQ. CDR3 DNA: TGCGCCAGCAGGATCCCAGTCTCACATGATACGCAGTATTTT. As protein: CASRIPVSHDTQYF.

This sequence joins TRBV6-6 and TRBJ1-4; tentative D call: TRBD1 (5 bases). This CDR3 contains 14 residues. Trimming removed 10 bases at V and 7 bases at J, with 19 bases between. The V gene's germline CDR1 is MNHNY and CDR2 SVGAGI (reference sequence). CDR3 sequence reads: CATDLYGGSEKLFF. In DNA form, the CDR3 reads TGTGCCACCGATCTCTACGGGGGTAGTGAAAAACTGTTTTTT.

The chain employs TRBV11-2 and TRBJ2-7; the match to TRBD1 covers 8 bases. V was clipped by 6 bases and J by 13 bases; unmatched bases: 11. The CDR3 is 12 residues long. CDR1 is SGHAT and CDR2 is FQNNGV in the germline V gene. In DNA, the CDR3 is TGTGCCAGCAGTCGACGTTGGGACAGGACATACTTC. Protein product: CASSRRWDRTYF.

V gene TRBV11-2 combines with J gene TRBJ2-7; the D is unclear. In germline, CDR1 is SGHAT, CDR2 FQNNGV. V was shortened by 4 bases and J by 2 bases, with 12 bases between the two germline ends. The CDR3 has 14 amino acids. The CDR3 protein is CASSSLGSTYEQYF. In DNA, the CDR3 is TGTGCCAGCAGCTCCTTGGGCAGCACCTACGAGCAGTACTTC.

J is TRBJ2-1 and V is TRBV5-4, with 7 bases that match TRBD2. This CDR3 has 18 residues. CDR1 is SGHNT, CDR2 YYREEE, per germline (reference sequence). Trimming at V came to 2 bases and at J to 5 bases, leaving 16 bases not matched to a gene. The DNA for the CDR3 is TGTGCCAGCAGCTTCCGCCCATCTAGCGGACGAATCGACAATGAGCAGTTCTTC. It translates to CASSFRPSSGRIDNEQFF.

This chain uses TRBV5-4 with TRBJ2-5; possible D gene TRBD1, 6 bases. Germline CDR1 reads SGHNT; CDR2 reads YYREEE (reference sequence). The CDR3 has 14 amino acids. Trimming removed 4 bases at V and 5 bases at J, with 15 bases between. This CDR3 is CASSQGGLDETQYF. The CDR3 coding sequence is TGTGCCAGCAGCCAAGGGGGTCTAGACGAGACCCAGTACTTC.

V and J are TRBV21-1 and TRBJ1-1; the listed D gene, TRBD1, was not tested against the DNA. TRBV21-1 is a known pseudogene. The CDR3 is made up of 14 amino acids. As DNA, the CDR3 is TGTGCCAGCAGCAAAGGTACAGGCAACACTGAAGCTTTCTTT. Its translation is CASSKGTGNTEAFF.

The chain has TRBV6-2 or TRBV6-3 and TRBJ1-5, with TRBD1 matching over 7 bases. The CDR3 extends over 13 amino acids. Germline trimming cut 4 bases from V and 6 bases from J; bases unmatched to any gene: 3. From germline, CDR1 is MNHEY and CDR2 SVGEGT. The CDR3 sequence is CASSLQGIQPQHF. The CDR3 region has the DNA TGTGCCAGCAGTTTACAGGGGATTCAGCCCCAGCATTTT.

This clone was counted between two and nine times. At one of its ends the junction is not consistent with the germline gene, which may arise from a read error. The gene calls are TRBV7-7 and TRBJ2-3; 10 nucleotides align to TRBD1. Germline values: CDR1 SSHAT, CDR2 FNYEAQ (reference sequence). The CDR3 is made up of 14 amino acids. The CDR3 reads CASSPGTGEDTQYF. Written as DNA, the CDR3 is TGTGCTAGCAGCCCCGGGACAGGGGAAGATACGCAGTATTTT.

The chain combines TRBV5-1 with TRBJ2-7; no reliable D call. V was clipped by 0 bases and J by 4 bases, with 11 bases between them. Per the germline V gene, CDR1 is SGHRS and CDR2 is YFSETQ. The CDR3 has 14 amino acids. CDR3 nucleotides: TGCGCCAGCAGCTTGGATGCAGGCTTATACGAGCAGTACTTC. Its translation is CASSLDAGLYEQYF.